The clone carrying this T cell receptor beta chain has a handful of counts. The antigen is undetermined. Both 60 Vbeta primers and 13 Jbeta primers went into the PCR. This table comes from immunoSEQ multiplex PCR, and its TCRdb copy is limited to in-frame clones, with some not included. This sample has 150,000 to 200,000 clones; roughly three quarters occur once, and the top ten carry approximately 2.2%. The sample is drawn from a study of cytomegalovirus exposure and HLA in healthy donors. Study-level findings and limits: Relative to the approximately 670-donor mean, N-insertions were reportedly fewer in an Asian-associated ancestry cluster in a later analysis.

Germline V CDR1 and CDR2: MDHEN, SYDVKM. Trimming removed 6 bases from V and 9 bases from J; junction bases left unmatched: 14. The length of the CDR3 is 16 residues. V gene TRBV28 combines with J gene TRBJ2-5; the match to TRBD2 covers 12 bases. Sequenced: PBMCs. The clonotype was recovered from a woman between 50 and 59 years old in good health and CMV-seronegative. CDR3 amino acids: CASRTNGLAGPQAQYF. CDR3 coding DNA: TGTGCCAGCAGAACGAATGGACTAGCGGGACCCCAGGCCCAGTACTTC.